The sequence of this T cell receptor (beta chain) was determined in a study of human T cells and chemical hapten exposure. Points from the study as a whole: Since the donors had alopecia, their immune response may not be the same as that of healthy people. Higher patch test scores went with higher counts of PT1 expanded TCRs.

TCRdb recomputed calls from the RACE reads with MiXCR, one row per CDR3 protein. The profile shows 85,000 to 130,000 distinct CDR3 sequences, 10% to 15% of them singletons. Trimming shortened V by 2 bases and J by 7 bases, and 18 bases separated the two germline ends. Germline V gene sequence: CDR1 SGHVS, CDR2 FNYEAQ. This CDR3 contains 16 residues. This clonotype was counted only a few times. Antigen specificity is unknown. The time point is: pre-sensitization, week 0. Treatment given: therapeutic diphenylcyclopropenone sensitization with weekly scalp DPC. The V gene is TRBV7-6, the J gene TRBJ2-1; a possible D gene is TRBD2 (5 bases). This material consisted of whole blood, taken in connection with sensitization to the hapten diphenylcyclopropenone (DPC). The receptor was derived from a woman between 50 and 59 years old with alopecia areata. Some clones in this sample may be carry-over from other donors' samples. The CDR3 DNA sequence: TGTGCCAGCAGCTTACCGCCTGCCCACACTAGAAATGAGCAGTTCTTC. Its protein is CASSLPPAHTRNEQFF. Looking up the rest from reference TRBV7-6 and TRBJ2-1 gives the full variable domain: GAGVSQSPRYKVTKRGQDVALRCDPISGHVSLYWYRQALGQGPEFLTYFNYEAQQDKSGLPNDRFSAERPEGSISTLTIQRTEQRDSAMYRCASSLPPAHTRNEQFFGPGTRLTVL.